The following is a T cell receptor (beta chain) sequence with its context. Its antigen remains unidentified. The data originate from a study of T-cell memory formation after mild COVID-19. Overall study context: Largely donor-specific sequence clusters came from a couple of donors. Study-level results: There was a balanced CD4/CD8 profile in clones contracting day 15 to 85, and later expanders leaned CD4+. Pre-infection memory already had some responding clones, implying cross-reactive memory joined. Most CD4+ clones that shrank were in CM and EM, while CD8+ ones turned up in EMRA.

V was cut by 5 bases and J by 2 bases, with 13 bases left in between. Germline CDR1 is SGHTA and CDR2 is FQGTGA. The CDR3 has 16 residues. TCRdb called the 5' RACE reads again in MiXCR, with one record for every CDR3 protein. Of approximately 270,000 distinct CDR3 sequences listed, 15% to 20% are singletons. This clonotype was obtained from a man aged 18 to 29 who had mild COVID-19 (a few samples of this study predate the infection). Cell type and time point are not known. The chain employs TRBV7-3 and TRBJ2-6; D is perhaps TRBD1 (6 bases). The sequenced sample was PBMCs or a T cell subset sorted from them (not recorded which). Here the CDR3 DNA reads TGTGCCAGCAGCACCCAACAGGGCCCTGGGGCCAACGTCCTGACTTTC. Its protein product is CASSTQQGPGANVLTF. Full variable domain (outside the CDR3, taken from reference TRBV7-3 and TRBJ2-6): GAGVSQTPSNKVTEKGKYVELRCDPISGHTALYWYRQSLGQGPEFLIYFQGTGAADDSGLPNDRFFAVRPEGSVSTLKIQRTERGDSAVYLCASSTQQGPGANVLTFGAGSRLTVL.